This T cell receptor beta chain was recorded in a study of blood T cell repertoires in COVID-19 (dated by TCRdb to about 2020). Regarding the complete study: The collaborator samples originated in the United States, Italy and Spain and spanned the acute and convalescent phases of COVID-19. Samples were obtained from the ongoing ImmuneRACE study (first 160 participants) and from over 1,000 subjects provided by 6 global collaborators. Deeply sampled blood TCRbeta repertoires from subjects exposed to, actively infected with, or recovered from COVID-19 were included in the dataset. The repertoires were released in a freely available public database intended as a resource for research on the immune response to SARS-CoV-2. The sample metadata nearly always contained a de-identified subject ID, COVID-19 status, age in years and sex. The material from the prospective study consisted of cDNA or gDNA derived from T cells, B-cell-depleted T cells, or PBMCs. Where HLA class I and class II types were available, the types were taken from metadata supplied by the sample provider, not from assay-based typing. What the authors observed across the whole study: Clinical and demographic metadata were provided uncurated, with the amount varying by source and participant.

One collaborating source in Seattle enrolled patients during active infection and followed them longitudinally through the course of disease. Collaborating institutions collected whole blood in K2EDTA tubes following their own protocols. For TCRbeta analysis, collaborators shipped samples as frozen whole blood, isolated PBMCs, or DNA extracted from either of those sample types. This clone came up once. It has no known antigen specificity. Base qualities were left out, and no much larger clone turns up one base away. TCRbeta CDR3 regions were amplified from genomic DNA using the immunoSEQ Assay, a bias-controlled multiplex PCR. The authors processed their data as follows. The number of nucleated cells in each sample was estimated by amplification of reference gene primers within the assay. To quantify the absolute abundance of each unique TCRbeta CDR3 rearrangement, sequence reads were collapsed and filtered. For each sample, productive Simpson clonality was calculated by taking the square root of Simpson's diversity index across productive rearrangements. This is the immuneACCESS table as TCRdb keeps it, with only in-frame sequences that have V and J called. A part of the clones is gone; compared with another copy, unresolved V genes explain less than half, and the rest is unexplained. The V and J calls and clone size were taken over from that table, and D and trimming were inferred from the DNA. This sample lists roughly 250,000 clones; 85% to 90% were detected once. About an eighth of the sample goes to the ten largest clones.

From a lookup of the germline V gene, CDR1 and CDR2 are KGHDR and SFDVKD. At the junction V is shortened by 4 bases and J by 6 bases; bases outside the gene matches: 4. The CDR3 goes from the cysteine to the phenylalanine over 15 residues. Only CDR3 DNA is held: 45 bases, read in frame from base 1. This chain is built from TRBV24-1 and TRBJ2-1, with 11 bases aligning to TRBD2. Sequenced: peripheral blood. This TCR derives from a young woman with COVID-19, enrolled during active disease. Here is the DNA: TGTGCCACCAGTGAAGCCGGGACTAGCGGCAATGAGCAGTTCTTC. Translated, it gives CATSEAGTSGNEQFF.